Shown below are 17 T cell receptor beta chains from a single sample sequenced in a study of blood T cell repertoires in COVID-19. TCRdb's copy holds only in-frame clones and misses some; the assay was immunoSEQ multiplex PCR. The table lists under 200,000 clones, 87% of them singletons, with 3% to 4% in the top ten. Specimen: peripheral blood. All receptors derive from a man younger than 35 with active or convalescent COVID-19.

The chain uses TRBV5-8 and TRBJ2-5; D is unresolved. With 2 bases removed from V and 2 bases from J, the gap between germline ends came to 7 bases. The CDR3 runs to 13 residues. CDR1 is SGHTS, CDR2 YDEGEE, per germline. This chain's CDR3 is CASSFFRQETQYF. In DNA, the CDR3 is TGTGCCAGCAGCTTCTTCAGGCAAGAGACCCAGTACTTC.

This clone was seen more than once but under ten times. The V gene is TRBV5-1, the J gene TRBJ2-3, with a possible D match to TRBD2 (5 bases). There are 12 residues in the CDR3. Per germline, CDR1 SGHRS and CDR2 YFSETQ. V was pared by 0 bases and J by 6 bases, with 5 bases between. For the CDR3, the DNA is TGCGCCAGCAGCTTGGGCGGGGATACGCAGTATTTT. Encoded protein: CASSLGGDTQYF.

V is TRBV6-5 and J is TRBJ2-1, with D unresolved. V was shortened by 7 bases and J by 2 bases, with 12 bases between the two germline ends. Per the germline V gene, CDR1 is MNHEY and CDR2 is SVGAGI. The CDR3 runs to 14 residues. CDR3 sequence: CASTPGLTYNEQFF. CDR3 DNA sequence: TGTGCCAGCACCCCAGGCCTTACCTACAATGAGCAGTTCTTC.

V usage is TRBV30 and J usage is TRBJ1-1; tentative D call: TRBD1 (5 bases). The CDR3 loop spans 15 amino acids. Germline V lookup: CDR1 GTSNPN, CDR2 SVGIG (reference sequence). Trimming cost V 0 bases and J 1 base, with 12 bases left between them. The CDR3 region is CAWSVLGASNTEAFF. The DNA for the CDR3 is TGTGCCTGGAGTGTCCTAGGGGCGTCGAACACTGAAGCTTTCTTT.

This clone has only one observation. The rearrangement uses TRBV27 and TRBJ1-4; TRBD1 matches at 7 bases. Germline loops: CDR1 MNHEY, CDR2 SMNVEV (reference sequence). V shed 4 bases, J shed 1 base, and the junction held 6 bases outside the gene matches. The CDR3 runs to 16 residues. CDR3 sequence: CASSSQGGGTNEKLFF. The CDR3 nucleotides read TGTGCCAGCAGTTCTCAGGGGGGCGGAACTAATGAAAAACTGTTTTTT. Combining the CDR3 with reference TRBV27 and TRBJ1-4 gives the whole variable domain EAQVTQNPRYLITVTGKKLTVTCSQNMNHEYMSWYRQDPGLGLRQIYYSMNVEVTDKGDVPEGYKVSRKEKRNFPLILESPSPNQTSLYFCASSSQGGGTNEKLFFGSGTQLSVL.

The chain uses TRBV27 and TRBJ2-3; D possibly corresponds to TRBD1 (6 bases). This CDR3 contains 13 residues. Germline loops: CDR1 MNHEY, CDR2 SMNVEV (reference sequence). V lost 3 bases, J lost 6 bases, and 10 bases lay in between. This CDR3 is CASSLDRADTQYF. In DNA, the CDR3 is TGTGCCAGCAGTTTGGACAGAGCCGATACGCAGTATTTT.

The J gene is TRBJ1-2, the V gene TRBV12-3 or TRBV12-4; TRBD1 aligns across 7 bases. This CDR3 has 13 amino acids. Losses at the gene ends were 1 base for V and 6 bases for J; bases not matched to a gene: 2. The CDR3 sequence is CASSLGGGDGYTF. DNA for the CDR3: TGTGCCAGCAGTTTAGGAGGGGGCGATGGCTACACCTTC.

The V call is TRBV28, the J call TRBJ2-3, with D perhaps TRBD2 (5 bases). V was shortened by 8 bases and J by 4 bases, with 19 bases between the two germline ends. CDR1 is MDHEN, CDR2 SYDVKM, per germline. There are 15 residues in the CDR3. CDR3 sequence reads: CASHSSGFQADTQYF. CDR3 nucleotide sequence: TGTGCCAGCCACTCGTCGGGGTTCCAAGCAGATACGCAGTATTTT.

The V and J genes are TRBV29-1 and TRBJ2-1; perhaps TRBD1 as D (5 bases). Germline V gives CDR1 SQVTM, CDR2 ANQGSEA. The V end was cut by 6 bases, the J end by 3 bases, with 15 bases between. CDR3 length equals 14 residues. The CDR3 DNA reads as TGCAGCGTAGAACAGGCAGTGAACTACAATGAGCAGTTCTTC. It is translated as CSVEQAVNYNEQFF.

This clone has more than one count but fewer than ten. The chain uses TRBV11-3 and TRBJ1-3, with TRBD1 identical over 7 bases. Germline V CDR1 and CDR2: SGHNT, YENEEA. V dropped 3 bases and J dropped 2; count of bases not matched to a gene: 10. This CDR3 is built from 17 residues. The CDR3 bases are TGTGCCAGCAGCTTCCAGCTGAACAGGGGTGCTGGAAACACCATATATTTT. Amino acid sequence: CASSFQLNRGAGNTIYF.

This clone was observed a single time. The V call is TRBV27, the J call TRBJ1-2; TRBD1 agrees at 8 bases. Losses at the gene ends were 2 bases for V and 4 bases for J; bases not matched to a gene: 15. CDR1 is MNHEY, CDR2 SMNVEV, per germline (reference sequence). The CDR3 totals 18 residues. CDR3 loop: CASSLGPGQGRFGYGYTF. In nucleotides, the CDR3 is TGTGCCAGCAGTTTAGGGCCCGGACAGGGACGGTTTGGCTATGGCTACACCTTC.

V usage is TRBV9 and J usage is TRBJ1-2, with a tentative D call TRBD1 (6 bases). The germline V gene encodes CDR1 SGDLS and CDR2 YYNGEE. V gave up 3 bases and J gave up 0 bases, with 12 bases separating them. CDR3 length: 15 residues. Here the CDR3 DNA reads TGTGCCAGCAGCGCGGGGGGACACTCTAACTATGGCTACACCTTC. It translates to CASSAGGHSNYGYTF.

This clone showed up just a few times. The chain has TRBV7-5 and TRBJ1-1; the table's D call TRBD1 went unverified against the DNA. TRBV7-5 is described as a pseudogene. The CDR3 runs to 13 residues. The CDR3 DNA reads as TGTGCCAGAAGCTTAGTTAGGACAGATGAAGCTTTCTTT. It yields the protein CARSLVRTDEAFF.

CDR3 amino acids: CASSFSSGRGSNEQFF. The CDR3 DNA sequence: TGTGCCAGCAGCTTTTCTAGCGGGAGAGGGTCGAATGAGCAGTTCTTC. The genes are TRBV7-2 and TRBJ2-1; TRBD2 matches 10 bases. V lost 3 bases, J lost 7 bases, and 9 bases stayed unmatched. The CDR3 extends over 16 amino acids. CDR1 is SGHTA and CDR2 is FQGNSA in the germline V gene.

This clone was seen ten or more times. The J gene is TRBJ1-5, the V gene TRBV28, with D possibly being TRBD1 (6 bases). V was trimmed by 5 bases and J by 5 bases, leaving 13 bases between them. The CDR3 loop spans 14 amino acids. Looked up from germline, CDR1 is MDHEN and CDR2 is SYDVKM. The CDR3: CASSPLDRDQPQHF. DNA of the CDR3: TGTGCCAGCAGTCCCCTGGACAGAGATCAGCCCCAGCATTTT.

The chain recombines TRBV6-5 with TRBJ1-1; D possibly corresponds to TRBD1 (6 bases). CDR3 length: 13 residues. V lost 4 bases, J lost 1 base, and 7 bases lay in between. Germline-derived CDR1 and CDR2 are MNHEY and SVGAGI. The CDR3 sequence: CASSSRGNTEAFF. CDR3 coding DNA: TGTGCCAGCAGTTCCAGGGGGAACACTGAAGCTTTCTTT.

The V gene is TRBV5-6, the J gene TRBJ2-7; 10 bases align to TRBD1. V lost 4 bases and J lost 2; bases outside the gene matches: 3. Germline V gene data show CDR1 as SGHDT and CDR2 as YYEEEE. This CDR3 comprises 14 residues. CDR3 amino acids: CASSLGTGAYEQYF. In DNA, the CDR3 is TGTGCCAGCAGCCTTGGGACAGGGGCCTACGAGCAGTACTTC. Drawing the rest from reference TRBV5-6 and TRBJ2-7, the complete variable domain is DAGVTQSPTHLIKTRGQQVTLRCSPKSGHDTVSWYQQALGQGPQFIFQYYEEEERQRGNFPDRFSGHQFPNYSSELNVNALLLGDSALYLCASSLGTGAYEQYFGPGTRLTVT.